Here is one TCR beta chain with its context. The antigen remains undetermined. The sample is drawn from a study of shared clonotypes between healthy human individuals. Study results and limitations: Clonotype sharing across donors was expected to vary with sequencing depth.

The CDR3 covers 13 residues. V was trimmed by 1 base and J by 5 bases, leaving 8 bases between them. Germline values: CDR1 SGHTA, CDR2 FQGNSA. Sequencing used immunoSEQ multiplex PCR; TCRdb keeps in-frame clones, though not all of them. The sample contains some 2.3 million clones, approximately 93% of which appear only once. This sequence was found in a young man in good health. Some clones in this sample may be carry-over from other donors' samples. The sequenced material came from naive CD4+ T cells from PBMCs. The subset: CD45RA+ positively selected. The chain uses TRBV7-2 and TRBJ1-1; perhaps TRBD1 as D (5 bases). The CDR3 nucleotides read TGTGCCAGCAGCTTAGTGGAGGGGACTGAAGCTTTCTTT. It is translated as CASSLVEGTEAFF.